The 26 T cell receptor beta chains below come from one sample, sequenced in a study of PD-L1 blockade in urothelial cancer. Documented time point: peripheral blood 6 weeks after treatment start. TCRdb keeps only in-frame clones here, not all; method: immunoSEQ multiplex PCR. Of 35,000 to 55,000 clones in the sample, roughly 85% were seen once. Sample: PBMCs, taken around atezolizumab (anti-PD-L1) treatment. The receptors derive from a man in his fifties or sixties with urothelial cancer.

Here the CDR3 reads CAWSVLGQGDEQYF. In DNA form, the CDR3 reads TGTGCCTGGAGTGTATTGGGGCAGGGGGACGAGCAGTACTTC. The chain employs TRBV30 and TRBJ2-7, with 7 bases identical to TRBD1. The CDR3 is made up of 14 amino acids. Unmatched junction bases numbered 7, after V lost 0 bases and J lost 5 bases. Germline V gene data show CDR1 as GTSNPN and CDR2 as SVGIG (reference sequence).

Only a few counts were recorded for this clone. V is TRBV6-1 and J is TRBJ1-5; TRBD1 is a possible D gene (5 bases). The V end lost 1 base, the J end lost 4 bases, and 8 bases lay between the germline ends. In germline, CDR1 is MNHNS, CDR2 SASEGT. CDR3 size: 14 residues. CDR3 loop: CASSEGGQNQPQHF. The CDR3 DNA sequence: TGTGCCAGCAGTGAAGGGGGCCAAAATCAGCCCCAGCATTTT.

There are a few counts of this clone. CDR3 in DNA: TGTGCCAGCAGCTTAGCGTATGGTGCGTATCAGCCCCAGCATTTT. It is translated as CASSLAYGAYQPQHF. The V gene is TRBV7-8, the J gene TRBJ1-5; the D is unclear. Trimming removed 0 bases from V and 5 bases from J, with 11 bases in between. The CDR3 covers 15 residues. Germline loops: CDR1 SGHVS, CDR2 FQNEAQ.

CDR3 sequence reads: CASSSSGGLLTQYF. The DNA of the CDR3 is TGTGCCAGCAGTTCCTCGGGGGGGCTTCTTACGCAGTATTTT. The chain employs TRBV2 and TRBJ2-3; TRBD2 aligns across 8 bases. Germline V gene data show CDR1 as SNHLY and CDR2 as FYNNEI. V lost 5 bases, J lost 8 bases, and 9 bases stayed unmatched. The CDR3 runs 14 residues.

This chain joins TRBV28 and TRBJ1-2, with D perhaps matching TRBD1 (6 bases). Germline CDR1 is MDHEN and CDR2 is SYDVKM. The V gene lost 2 bases and the J gene lost 6 bases, with 10 bases spanning the gap. CDR3 length: 13 residues. In nucleotides, the CDR3 is TGTGCCAGCAGTTTAAGGGCAGGGGATGGCTACACCTTC. Protein sequence: CASSLRAGDGYTF.

This clone was seen once. The chain joins TRBV19 to TRBJ1-6; D possibly corresponds to TRBD1 (6 bases). Germline loops: CDR1 LNHDA, CDR2 SQIVND (reference sequence). The V end was cut by 1 base, the J end by 7 bases, with 8 bases between. The CDR3 consists of 14 residues. The CDR3 loop reads CASSIGTANSPLHF. DNA of the CDR3: TGTGCCAGTAGTATAGGGACAGCCAATTCACCCCTCCACTTT.

The chain carries TRBV6-5 and TRBJ1-2; D gene unclear. The CDR3 consists of 13 residues. Trimming stripped 7 bases from V and 1 base from J, with 10 bases between. Germline CDR1 MNHEY, CDR2 SVGAGI. CDR3 in amino acids: CASTKGLNYGYTF. DNA for the CDR3: TGTGCCAGCACCAAAGGACTTAACTATGGCTACACCTTC.

The chain has TRBV5-6 and TRBJ1-2; D gene ambiguous. Trimming left V 1 base short and J 8 bases short, with 21 bases between. CDR1 is SGHDT, CDR2 YYEEEE, per germline. This CDR3 has 16 residues. The CDR3 DNA reads as TGTGCCAGCAGCTTGTGGGGAGTGGATACTTCTTGGGGCTACACCTTC. The encoded protein is CASSLWGVDTSWGYTF.

The table lists this clone with a few counts. J is TRBJ2-7 and V is TRBV28; TRBD1 matches 8 bases. There are 10 residues in the CDR3. V shed 11 bases, J shed 8 bases, and the junction held 5 bases outside the gene matches. In germline, CDR1 is MDHEN, CDR2 SYDVKM. For the CDR3, the DNA is TGTGCCGTACAGGGGGAACAGCAGTACTTC. Its protein product is CAVQGEQQYF.

The J gene is TRBJ2-3, the V gene TRBV7-2; a weak D match, TRBD2 (6 bases). The CDR3 has 13 amino acids. Germline CDR1 is SGHTA and CDR2 is FQGNSA. The ends were cut back, 3 bases at V and 6 bases at J, with 10 bases in the middle. The CDR3 region has the DNA TGTGCCAGCAGCTTTAGTGGGGGGGATACGCAGTATTTT. As protein: CASSFSGGDTQYF.

This rearrangement joins TRBV14 to TRBJ1-2, with a possible D match to TRBD1 (6 bases). V lost 2 bases, J lost 2 bases, and 12 bases lay in between. This CDR3 has 15 residues. The germline CDR1 and CDR2 sequences are SGHDN and FVKESK. The CDR3 is CASSQLRGLNYGYTF. In DNA form, the CDR3 reads TGTGCCAGCAGCCAACTCAGGGGTTTGAACTATGGCTACACCTTC. The whole variable domain, remainder taken from reference TRBV14 and TRBJ1-2, is EAGVTQFPSHSVIEKGQTVTLRCDPISGHDNLYWYRRVMGKEIKFLLHFVKESKQDESGMPNNRFLAERTGGTYSTLKVQPAELEDSGVYFCASSQLRGLNYGYTFGSGTRLTVV.

V gene TRBV6-6 combines with J gene TRBJ2-6; D gene unclear. V lost 4 bases to trimming and J lost 1 base, with 11 bases between them. Per the germline V gene, CDR1 is MNHNY and CDR2 is SVGAGI (reference sequence). There are 16 residues in the CDR3. The CDR3: CASSLDTPSGANVLTF. The CDR3 nucleotides read TGTGCCAGCAGTTTAGACACACCTTCTGGGGCCAACGTCCTGACTTTC.

This clone was counted only a few times. This sequence joins TRBV6-1 and TRBJ2-2; possibly TRBD2 for D (5 bases). The CDR3 covers 11 residues. Germline V gives CDR1 MNHNS, CDR2 SASEGT. V lost 8 bases and J 5 bases, leaving 6 bases between the germline ends. The CDR3 region has the DNA TGTGCCAGCTGGGAGACCGGGGAGCTGTTTTTT. As protein: CASWETGELFF.

The V call is TRBV10-3, the J call TRBJ1-1; no reliable D call. The V end lost 0 bases, the J end lost 4 bases, and 12 bases lay between the germline ends. The CDR3 consists of 15 residues. CDR1 is ENHRY and CDR2 is SYGVKD in the germline V gene. This CDR3 is CAISESRGMGTEAFF. CDR3 bases: TGTGCCATCAGTGAGTCGAGAGGGATGGGCACTGAAGCTTTCTTT.

The CDR3 loop is CASSLPGETQYF. The CDR3 DNA reads TGTGCCAGCAGCTTACCCGGGGAGACCCAGTACTTC. The chain carries TRBV7-9 and TRBJ2-5; D call uncertain. The V end lost 2 bases, the J end lost 5 bases, and 6 bases lay between the germline ends. The length of the CDR3 is 12 residues. From germline, CDR1 is SEHNR and CDR2 FQNEAQ (reference sequence). Full variable domain (outside the CDR3, taken from reference TRBV7-9 and TRBJ2-5): DTGVSQNPRHKITKRGQNVTFRCDPISEHNRLYWYRQTLGQGPEFLTYFQNEAQLEKSRLLSDRFSAERPKGSFSTLEIQRTEQGDSAMYLCASSLPGETQYFGPGTRLLVL.

This sequence joins TRBV28 and TRBJ1-6, with a weak D call TRBD1 (5 bases). The CDR3 totals 14 residues. Germline CDR1 reads MDHEN; CDR2 reads SYDVKM. The ends were cut back, 7 bases at V and 7 bases at J, with 14 bases in the middle. The CDR3 region is CASISGGKNSPLHF. In DNA, the CDR3 is TGTGCCAGCATCTCGGGGGGGAAGAATTCACCCCTCCACTTT.

This clone has just a few counts. The chain joins TRBV27 to TRBJ2-6, with TRBD1 identical over 7 bases. Germline values: CDR1 MNHEY, CDR2 SMNVEV (reference sequence). V dropped 6 bases and J dropped 0; count of bases not matched to a gene: 17. The CDR3 spans 20 residues. CDR3 nucleotides: TGTGCCAGCAGACGGATCCGACAGGGCCTACTATTCTCTGGGGCCAACGTCCTGACTTTC. Protein sequence: CASRRIRQGLLFSGANVLTF.

This chain joins TRBV5-5 and TRBJ2-1, with 8 bases aligning to TRBD2. CDR1 and CDR2 from the germline V gene are SGHKS and YYEKEE (reference sequence). CDR3 length: 17 amino acids. Trimming cost V 2 bases and J 0 bases; bases outside gene matches: 7. CDR3 DNA: TGTGCCAGCAGCTTTGGCGGGGGGCTAGGCTCCTACAATGAGCAGTTCTTC. It codes for CASSFGGGLGSYNEQFF.

The chain employs TRBV5-1 and TRBJ1-4; D gene unclear. The germline V gene has CDR1 SGHRS and CDR2 YFSETQ. V lost 1 base and J lost 4, with 5 bases in between. This CDR3 has 13 residues. DNA for the CDR3: TGCGCCAGCAGCTTGAGCTTTAATGAAAAACTGTTTTTT. Translated, it gives CASSLSFNEKLFF. The entire variable domain, with the rest obtained from reference TRBV5-1 and TRBJ1-4, is as follows: KAGVTQTPRYLIKTRGQQVTLSCSPISGHRSVSWYQQTPGQGLQFLFEYFSETQRNKGNFPGRFSGRQFSNSRSEMNVSTLELGDSALYLCASSLSFNEKLFFGSGTQLSVL.

This clone has a handful of counts. The chain combines TRBV5-6 with TRBJ2-1; tentatively, D is TRBD1 (5 bases). Between the trimmed V and J ends, which lost 5 bases and 8 bases, there was a span of 8 bases. Per germline, CDR1 SGHDT and CDR2 YYEEEE. This CDR3 contains 11 residues. The CDR3 here is CASRVQDEQFF. The CDR3 coding sequence is TGTGCCAGCAGAGTACAGGATGAGCAGTTCTTC.

The chain recombines TRBV9 with TRBJ2-7; 8 bases map to TRBD1. This CDR3 region has 15 residues. Trimming removed 0 bases from V and 5 bases from J; junction bases left unmatched: 7. Germline CDR1 reads SGDLS; CDR2 reads YYNGEE. CDR3 amino acids: CASSVGGQAGNEQYF. The CDR3, as DNA: TGTGCCAGCAGCGTAGGGGGACAGGCCGGCAACGAGCAGTACTTC.

The chain couples TRBV28 to TRBJ2-3; tentative D call: TRBD1 (6 bases). The CDR3 loop spans 14 amino acids. V lost 6 bases to trimming and J lost 3 bases, with 13 bases between them. Per germline, CDR1 MDHEN and CDR2 SYDVKM. CDR3 DNA sequence: TGTGCCAGCAGACAGCAGGGGTCTACAGATACGCAGTATTTT. Encoded protein: CASRQQGSTDTQYF.

The J gene is TRBJ1-6, the V gene TRBV9; a possible D gene is TRBD1 (6 bases). V was cut by 4 bases and J by 7 bases, with 27 bases left in between. The CDR3 is 19 amino acids. Germline values: CDR1 SGDLS, CDR2 YYNGEE. Written as DNA, the CDR3 is TGTGCCAGCAGCTCGACCGGAAACACAGGGCTAGGAAACAATTCACCCCTCCACTTT. This gives the protein CASSSTGNTGLGNNSPLHF.

The V and J genes are TRBV25-1 and TRBJ2-2, with 8 bases fitting TRBD1. Per the germline V gene, CDR1 is MGHDK and CDR2 is SYGVNS. CDR3 length equals 17 residues. The V gene end was trimmed by 3 bases and the J gene end by 6 bases; junction bases not matched to a gene: 12. CDR3 loop: CASSDSDRTGWPGELFF. CDR3 in DNA: TGTGCCAGCAGTGATAGTGATCGGACAGGGTGGCCCGGGGAGCTGTTTTTT.

V and J are TRBV2 and TRBJ1-2, with D possibly matching TRBD1 (6 bases). V was shortened by 1 base and J by 8 bases, with 14 bases between the two germline ends. Looked up from germline, CDR1 is SNHLY and CDR2 is FYNNEI. The CDR3 extends over 14 amino acids. The CDR3 DNA follows: TGTGCCAGCAGTGAAGGGGACCTAGGACAGGGCTACACCTTC. It codes for CASSEGDLGQGYTF. Complete variable domain (other parts from reference TRBV2 and TRBJ1-2): EPEVTQTPSHQVTQMGQEVILRCVPISNHLYFYWYRQILGQKVEFLVSFYNNEISEKSEIFDDQFSVERPDGSNFTLKIRSTKLEDSAMYFCASSEGDLGQGYTFGSGTRLTVV.

V gene TRBV5-1 combines with J gene TRBJ2-5, with 8 bases fitting TRBD1. Trimming cost V 0 bases and J 5 bases; bases outside gene matches: 6. Germline V gene sequence: CDR1 SGHRS, CDR2 YFSETQ. The CDR3 length is 15 residues. The DNA for the CDR3 is TGCGCCAGCAGCTTGGCTTCCAGGGGGCAGGAGACCCAGTACTTC. The encoded protein is CASSLASRGQETQYF.